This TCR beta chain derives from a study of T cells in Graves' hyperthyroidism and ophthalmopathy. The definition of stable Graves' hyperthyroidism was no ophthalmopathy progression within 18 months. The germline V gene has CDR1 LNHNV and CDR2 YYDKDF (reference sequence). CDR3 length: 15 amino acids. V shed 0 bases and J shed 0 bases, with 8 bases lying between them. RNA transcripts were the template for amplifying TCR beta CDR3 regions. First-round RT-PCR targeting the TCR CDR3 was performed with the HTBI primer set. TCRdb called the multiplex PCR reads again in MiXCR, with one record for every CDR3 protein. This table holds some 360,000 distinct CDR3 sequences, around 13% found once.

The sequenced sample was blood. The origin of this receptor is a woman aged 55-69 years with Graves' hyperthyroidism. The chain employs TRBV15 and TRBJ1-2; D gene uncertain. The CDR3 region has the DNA TGTGCCACCAGCAGAGATGTCGGGGCTAACTATGGCTACACCTTC. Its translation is CATSRDVGANYGYTF.